The 24 T cell receptor beta chains presented below share a single source sample, sequenced in a study of T cells in Graves' hyperthyroidism and ophthalmopathy. The CDR3 regions of TCR beta were amplified from RNA transcripts. Primed by the HTBI set, a first-round RT-PCR was run on the TCR CDR3. TCRdb re-called the multiplex PCR reads through MiXCR, storing one row per CDR3 protein. This table has 750,000 to 950,000 distinct CDR3 sequences, 38% appearing once. Sequences were obtained from blood. The receptor set was obtained from a man aged 18 to 29 with Graves' hyperthyroidism.

The V call is TRBV29-1, the J call TRBJ2-7; 7 bases are shared with TRBD1. Germline trimming cut 6 bases from V and 2 bases from J; bases unmatched to any gene: 7. Germline V gene data show CDR1 as SQVTM and CDR2 as ANQGSEA. CDR3 length: 13 amino acids. CDR3 protein: CSVARDSAYEQYF. Here the CDR3 DNA reads TGCAGCGTGGCCCGGGACAGCGCCTACGAGCAGTACTTC.

Ten or more counts support this clonotype. The chain combines TRBV20-1 with TRBJ1-1; unclear D gene. Germline V gene data show CDR1 as DFQATT and CDR2 as SNEGSKA (reference sequence). The V gene lost 0 bases and the J gene lost 11 bases, with 16 bases spanning the gap. The CDR3 has 13 amino acids. CDR3 bases: TGCAGTGCTAGAGATCACGAACCTCAGGAGGCTTTCTTT. Translated: CSARDHEPQEAFF.

The rearrangement uses TRBV2 and TRBJ2-6; 9 positions match TRBD2. J gave up 0 bases and V 3 bases, and 6 bases lay outside the gene matches. The CDR3 has 18 amino acids. Germline CDR1 and CDR2: SNHLY and FYNNEI. The CDR3 nucleotides read TGTGCCAGCAGTGATTGGCCTAGCGGGATCTCTGGGGCCAACGTCCTGACTTTC. Protein product: CASSDWPSGISGANVLTF. The full variable domain, completed using reference TRBV2 and TRBJ2-6, is EPEVTQTPSHQVTQMGQEVILRCVPISNHLYFYWYRQILGQKVEFLVSFYNNEISEKSEIFDDQFSVERPDGSNFTLKIRSTKLEDSAMYFCASSDWPSGISGANVLTFGAGSRLTVL.

This clonotype was counted a single time. J is TRBJ2-2 and V is TRBV10-3; D is ambiguous. The CDR3 spans 14 residues. Germline V CDR1 and CDR2: ENHRY, SYGVKD. V was trimmed by 4 bases and J by 1 base, leaving 7 bases between them. The CDR3 loop reads CAISASRNTGELFF. The CDR3 nucleotides are TGTGCCATCAGTGCCAGTAGGAACACCGGGGAGCTGTTTTTT.

This clonotype occurred a few times. This rearrangement joins TRBV6-5 to TRBJ2-7, with TRBD1 as a possible D gene (6 bases). Trimming took off 8 bases at V and 3 bases at J, with 11 bases between the two ends. Germline V lookup: CDR1 MNHEY, CDR2 SVGAGI. This CDR3 spans 12 amino acids. Here the CDR3 reads CASRNRVYEQYF. The CDR3 nucleotides read TGTGCCAGCCGCAACAGGGTCTACGAGCAGTACTTC.

This clonotype has ten or more counts. The chain links TRBV29-1 to TRBJ2-5; D is perhaps TRBD1 or TRBD2 (5 bases each). Germline loops: CDR1 SQVTM, CDR2 ANQGSEA. The CDR3 is 14 residues long. Trimming stripped 4 bases from V and 2 bases from J, with 14 bases between. CDR3 region: CSVAGRESQETQYF. CDR3 coding DNA: TGCAGCGTTGCTGGCAGGGAGTCGCAAGAGACCCAGTACTTC.

The chain combines TRBV5-1 with TRBJ1-2; TRBD1 aligns across 7 bases. The length of the CDR3 is 14 residues. The ends lost 3 bases at V and 4 bases at J; junction bases unmatched: 6. From germline, CDR1 is SGHRS and CDR2 YFSETQ. The CDR3 loop reads CASSYDRAFYGYTF. For the CDR3, the DNA is TGCGCCAGCAGCTACGACAGGGCCTTCTATGGCTACACCTTC.

Remarks on this clonotype: A read error may produce the germline difference seen at one junction end. The gene calls are TRBV10-3 and TRBJ2-7; 9 nucleotides line up with TRBD2. Germline V CDR1 and CDR2: ENHRY, SYGVKD. The CDR3 spans 14 residues. CDR3 amino acids: CASSKGPSGDEQYF. The CDR3 nucleotides read TGTGCCAGCAGTAAAGGGCCTAGCGGGGACGAGCAGTACTTC.

The chain couples TRBV20-1 to TRBJ2-3; D is undetermined. V was clipped by 3 bases and J by 3 bases, with 7 bases between them. The germline gives CDR1 DFQATT, CDR2 SNEGSKA (reference sequence). The CDR3 loop spans 12 amino acids. The CDR3 nucleotides are TGCAGTGCTAGGGTTGGGACAGATACGCAGTATTTT. It specifies CSARVGTDTQYF.

This clonotype was detected many times. The rearrangement joins TRBV10-3 to TRBJ1-6; TRBD1 matches 7 bases. This CDR3 spans 14 amino acids. Germline V lookup: CDR1 ENHRY, CDR2 SYGVKD. V dropped 10 bases and J dropped 7; count of bases not matched to a gene: 10. CDR3 amino acids: CASSQGGINSPLHF. The DNA of the CDR3 is TGTGCCAGCAGCCAAGGGGGCATCAATTCACCCCTCCACTTT.

The chain combines TRBV2 with TRBJ1-5; 7 bases are shared with TRBD1. Germline CDR1 and CDR2: SNHLY and FYNNEI. Unmatched junction bases numbered 7, after V lost 6 bases and J lost 5 bases. This CDR3 has 14 amino acids. The CDR3, as DNA: TGTGCCAGCAGCGTTGACAGGGACGATCAGCCCCAGCATTTT. This sequence encodes CASSVDRDDQPQHF.

This clonotype has at least ten counts. The genes are TRBV20-1 and TRBJ1-6; D is uncertain. The CDR3 is made up of 14 amino acids. V was trimmed by 0 bases and J by 9 bases, leaving 12 bases between them. Per germline, CDR1 DFQATT and CDR2 SNEGSKA (reference sequence). This CDR3 is CSARDRGLGSPLHF. CDR3 DNA: TGCAGTGCTAGAGATCGGGGTCTTGGTTCACCCCTCCACTTT.

J is TRBJ1-1 and V is TRBV25-1; TRBD1 might be the D (6 bases). V lost 8 bases and J 4 bases, leaving 20 bases between the germline ends. This CDR3 comprises 15 residues. CDR1 MGHDK and CDR2 SYGVNS come from the germline V gene. DNA for the CDR3: TGTGCCAGCCTGCAGGGGAGGGGAACGAGCACTGAAGCTTTCTTT. Translating gives CASLQGRGTSTEAFF. Filled out from reference TRBV25-1 and TRBJ1-1, the complete variable domain reads EADIYQTPRYLVIGTGKKITLECSQTMGHDKMYWYQQDPGMELHLIHYSYGVNSTEKGDLSSESTVSRIRTEHFPLTLESARPSHTSQYLCASLQGRGTSTEAFFGQGTRLTVV.

This clonotype has more than one count but fewer than ten. CDR3 DNA sequence: TGTGCCATCAGTCCCACGGAAGATACGCAGTATTTT. Protein sequence: CAISPTEDTQYF. The gene calls are TRBV10-3 and TRBJ2-3; D is ambiguous. The CDR3 extends over 12 amino acids. Germline-derived CDR1 and CDR2 are ENHRY and SYGVKD. The ends were cut back, 5 bases at V and 5 bases at J, with 8 bases in the middle.

The J gene is TRBJ2-2, the V gene TRBV5-5; 8 bases match TRBD2. Germline CDR1 and CDR2: SGHKS and YYEKEE (reference sequence). The CDR3 totals 16 residues. V was pared by 4 bases and J by 2 bases, with 7 bases of the junction left unmatched. The CDR3 DNA follows: TGTGCCAGCAGCCCCGGACTAGCTATTAACACCGGGGAGCTGTTTTTT. This codes for CASSPGLAINTGELFF.

This clonotype has a handful of counts. The chain carries TRBV9 and TRBJ2-5; D is possibly TRBD2 (6 bases). The germline gives CDR1 SGDLS, CDR2 YYNGEE. The CDR3 spans 14 residues. The ends were cut back, 2 bases at V and 7 bases at J, with 15 bases in the middle. The CDR3 protein is CASSVMTGEGTQYF. In DNA form, the CDR3 reads TGTGCCAGCAGCGTCATGACGGGAGAGGGGACCCAGTACTTC. The full variable domain, in which reference TRBV9 and TRBJ2-5 provide the parts outside the CDR3, is DSGVTQTPKHLITATGQRVTLRCSPRSGDLSVYWYQQSLDQGLQFLIQYYNGEERAKGNILERFSAQQFPDLHSELNLSSLELGDSALYFCASSVMTGEGTQYFGPGTRLLVL.

There are many counts of this clonotype. This chain connects TRBV19 to TRBJ1-5; possibly TRBD1 for D (6 bases). Per germline, CDR1 LNHDA and CDR2 SQIVND (reference sequence). V was shortened by 0 bases and J by 5 bases, with 8 bases between the two germline ends. This CDR3 comprises 14 residues. The CDR3 reads CASSIEGGHQPQHF. CDR3 in DNA: TGTGCCAGTAGTATAGAGGGGGGGCATCAGCCCCAGCATTTT. The full variable domain, completed using reference TRBV19 and TRBJ1-5, is DGGITQSPKYLFRKEGQNVTLSCEQNLNHDAMYWYRQDPGQGLRLIYYSQIVNDFQKGDIAEGYSVSREKKESFPLTVTSAQKNPTAFYLCASSIEGGHQPQHFGDGTRLSIL.

At least ten counts were recorded for this clonotype. This chain connects TRBV29-1 to TRBJ1-2; D not certain. Trimming shortened V by 1 base and J by 8 bases, and 20 bases separated the two germline ends. The germline CDR1 and CDR2 sequences are SQVTM and ANQGSEA. This CDR3 spans 15 amino acids. The CDR3 DNA sequence: TGCAGCGTTGAAGTTCAGTACAGCCCAAGAGGCGGCTACACCTTC. Amino acid sequence: CSVEVQYSPRGGYTF.

V and J are TRBV4-1 and TRBJ2-7; D might be TRBD1 (7 bases). The CDR3 sequence is 17 residues long. Germline CDR1 and CDR2: MGHRA and YSYEKL. V lost 0 bases and J 5 bases, leaving 20 bases between the germline ends. CDR3 protein: CASSQEGLEGAVDEQYF. CDR3 bases: TGCGCCAGCAGCCAAGAGGGGTTGGAGGGGGCAGTCGACGAGCAGTACTTC.

This clonotype came up a few times. The CDR3 bases are TGCGCCAGCAGCTCGCGGACTAGCGGCCAAGAGACCCAGTACTTC. Translating gives CASSSRTSGQETQYF. The rearrangement joins TRBV5-1 to TRBJ2-5; 10 bases map to TRBD2. The CDR3 runs to 15 residues. Germline V gene data show CDR1 as SGHRS and CDR2 as YFSETQ. The V segment lost 3 bases and the J segment 1 base; nucleotides outside the gene matches: 3.

The J gene is TRBJ1-1, the V gene TRBV6-5; possible D gene TRBD1, 6 bases. Germline V gene sequence: CDR1 MNHEY, CDR2 SVGAGI. This CDR3 contains 13 residues. Trimming took off 7 bases at V and 7 bases at J, with 16 bases between the two ends. CDR3 protein: CASTGNRVGEAFF. The CDR3 DNA follows: TGTGCCAGCACTGGAAACAGGGTTGGTGAAGCTTTCTTT.

This clonotype was seen ten or more times. The rearrangement links TRBV7-9 to TRBJ1-6; D is perhaps TRBD1 (5 bases). The CDR3 runs 14 residues. V gave up 1 base and J gave up 10 bases, with 11 bases separating them. Germline V gene data show CDR1 as SEHNR and CDR2 as FQNEAQ (reference sequence). The CDR3 protein is CASSLVLGVSPLHF. The DNA of the CDR3 is TGTGCCAGCAGCTTAGTTCTGGGGGTATCACCCCTCCACTTT. The variable domain in full, completed from reference TRBV7-9 and TRBJ1-6, reads DTGVSQNPRHKITKRGQNVTFRCDPISEHNRLYWYRQTLGQGPEFLTYFQNEAQLEKSRLLSDRFSAERPKGSFSTLEIQRTEQGDSAMYLCASSLVLGVSPLHFGNGTRLTVT.

This clonotype was detected many times. This rearrangement joins TRBV24-1 to TRBJ2-2, with 11 bases lining up with TRBD1. The CDR3 length is 17 residues. Germline CDR1 is KGHDR and CDR2 is SFDVKD. V lost 5 bases and J lost 2; bases outside the gene matches: 6. The CDR3 spells CATSALRTGGNTGELFF. CDR3 DNA: TGTGCCACCAGTGCCCTTCGGACAGGGGGCAACACCGGGGAGCTGTTTTTT.

This clonotype appeared a few times. This sequence joins TRBV12-3 or TRBV12-4 and TRBJ2-7; 11 bases map to TRBD1. The V and J ends lost 8 bases and 6 bases, in that order; junction bases with no gene match: 6. This CDR3 is built from 13 residues. The DNA for the CDR3 is TGTGCCAGCGCCGGACAGGGGGCATTCGAGCAGTACTTC. It translates to CASAGQGAFEQYF.